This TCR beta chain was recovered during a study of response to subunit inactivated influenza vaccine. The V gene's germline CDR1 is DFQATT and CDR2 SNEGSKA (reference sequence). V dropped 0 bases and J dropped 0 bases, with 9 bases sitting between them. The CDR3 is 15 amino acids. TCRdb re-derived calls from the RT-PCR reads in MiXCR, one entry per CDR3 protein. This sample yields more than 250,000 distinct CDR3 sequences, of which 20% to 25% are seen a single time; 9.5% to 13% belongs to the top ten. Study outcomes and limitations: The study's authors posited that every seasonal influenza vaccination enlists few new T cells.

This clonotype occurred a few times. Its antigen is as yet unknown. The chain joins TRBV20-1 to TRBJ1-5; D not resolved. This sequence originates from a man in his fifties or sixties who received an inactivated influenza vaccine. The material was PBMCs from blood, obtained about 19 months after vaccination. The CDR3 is CSARDMSHSNQPQHF. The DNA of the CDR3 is TGCAGTGCTAGAGATATGAGCCATAGCAATCAGCCCCAGCATTTT.